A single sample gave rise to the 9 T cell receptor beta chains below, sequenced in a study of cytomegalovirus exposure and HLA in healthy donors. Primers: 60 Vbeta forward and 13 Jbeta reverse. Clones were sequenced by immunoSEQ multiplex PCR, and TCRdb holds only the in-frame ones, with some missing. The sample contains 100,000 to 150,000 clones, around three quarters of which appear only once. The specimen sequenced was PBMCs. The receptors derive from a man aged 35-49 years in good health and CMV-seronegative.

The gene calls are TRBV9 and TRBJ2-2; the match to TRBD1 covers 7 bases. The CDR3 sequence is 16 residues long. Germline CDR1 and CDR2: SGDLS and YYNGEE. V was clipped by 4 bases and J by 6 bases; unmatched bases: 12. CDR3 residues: CASSPEQGNVPGELFF. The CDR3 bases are TGTGCCAGCAGCCCAGAACAGGGGAACGTTCCCGGGGAGCTGTTTTTT.

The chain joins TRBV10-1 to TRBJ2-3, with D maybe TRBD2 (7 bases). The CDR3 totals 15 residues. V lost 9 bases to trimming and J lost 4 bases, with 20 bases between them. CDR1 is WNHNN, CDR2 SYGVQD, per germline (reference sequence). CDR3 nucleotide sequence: TGCGCCAGGGGCCACTCGCGCGGGGGCGCAGATACGCAGTATTTT. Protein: CARGHSRGGADTQYF.

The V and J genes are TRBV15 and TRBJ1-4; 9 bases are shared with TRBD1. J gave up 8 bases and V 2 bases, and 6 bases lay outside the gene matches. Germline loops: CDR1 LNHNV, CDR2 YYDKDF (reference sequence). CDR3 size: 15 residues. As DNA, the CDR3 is TGTGCCACCAGCAGAAGACAGGGGGATCGGGAAAAACTGTTTTTT. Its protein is CATSRRQGDREKLFF. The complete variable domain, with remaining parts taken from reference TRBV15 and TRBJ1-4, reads DAMVIQNPRYQVTQFGKPVTLSCSQTLNHNVMYWYQQKSSQAPKLLFHYYDKDFNNEADTPDNFQSRRPNTSFCFLDIRSPGLGDTAMYLCATSRRQGDREKLFFGSGTQLSVL.

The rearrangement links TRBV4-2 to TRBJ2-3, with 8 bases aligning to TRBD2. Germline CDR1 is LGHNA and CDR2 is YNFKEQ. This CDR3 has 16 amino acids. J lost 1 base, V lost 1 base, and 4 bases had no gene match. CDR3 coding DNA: TGTGCCAGCAGCCAAGTGGCGGGGGGCGGCACAGATACGCAGTATTTT. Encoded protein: CASSQVAGGGTDTQYF.

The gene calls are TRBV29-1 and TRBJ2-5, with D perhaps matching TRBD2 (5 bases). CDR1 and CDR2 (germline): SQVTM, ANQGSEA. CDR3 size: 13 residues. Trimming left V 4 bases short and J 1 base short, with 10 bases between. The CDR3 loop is CSVGRNLQETQYF. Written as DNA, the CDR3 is TGCAGCGTTGGGAGGAACCTCCAAGAGACCCAGTACTTC.

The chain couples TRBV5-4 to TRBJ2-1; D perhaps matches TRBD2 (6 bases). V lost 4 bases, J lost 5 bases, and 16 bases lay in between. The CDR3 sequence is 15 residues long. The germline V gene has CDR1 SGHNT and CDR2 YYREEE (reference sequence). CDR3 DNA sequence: TGTGCCAGCAGCCCCGGGACTGGACTTAACAATGAGCAGTTCTTC. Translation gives CASSPGTGLNNEQFF. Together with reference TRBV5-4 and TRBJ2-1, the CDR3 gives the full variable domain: ETGVTQSPTHLIKTRGQQVTLRCSSQSGHNTVSWYQQALGQGPQFIFQYYREEENGRGNFPPRFSGLQFPNYSSELNVNALELDDSALYLCASSPGTGLNNEQFFGPGTRLTVL.

In DNA, the CDR3 is TGTGCCAGCAGCTTGGTACAGGGTAGCGAGCAGTACTTC. Its protein product is CASSLVQGSEQYF. This chain joins TRBV5-4 and TRBJ2-7; D is possibly TRBD1 (6 bases). V gave up 0 bases and J gave up 6 bases, with 10 bases separating them. The CDR3 totals 13 residues. The V gene's germline CDR1 is SGHNT and CDR2 YYREEE (reference sequence).

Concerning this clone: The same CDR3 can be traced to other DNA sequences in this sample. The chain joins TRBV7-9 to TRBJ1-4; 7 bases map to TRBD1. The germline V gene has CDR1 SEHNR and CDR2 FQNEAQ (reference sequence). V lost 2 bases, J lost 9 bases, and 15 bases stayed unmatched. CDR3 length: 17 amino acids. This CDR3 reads CASSLYRRGQAGQKLFF. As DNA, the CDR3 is TGTGCCAGCAGCTTATACCGCAGAGGACAGGCGGGTCAAAAACTGTTTTTT. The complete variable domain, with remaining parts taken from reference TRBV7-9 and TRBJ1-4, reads DTGVSQNPRHKITKRGQNVTFRCDPISEHNRLYWYRQTLGQGPEFLTYFQNEAQLEKSRLLSDRFSAERPKGSFSTLEIQRTEQGDSAMYLCASSLYRRGQAGQKLFFGSGTQLSVL.

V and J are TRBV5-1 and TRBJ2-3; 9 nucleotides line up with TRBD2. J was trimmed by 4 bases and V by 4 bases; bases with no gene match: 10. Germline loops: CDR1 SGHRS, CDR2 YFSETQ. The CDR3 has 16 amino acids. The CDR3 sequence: CASSLPSLAGADTQYF. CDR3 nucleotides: TGCGCCAGCAGCCTCCCCTCACTAGCGGGCGCAGATACGCAGTATTTT.